The 19 T cell receptor beta chains in this list originate from one sample, sequenced in a study of blood T cell repertoires in COVID-19 (dated by TCRdb to 2020 to 2022). Libraries were constructed by the immunoSEQ multiplex PCR assay. TCRdb retrieved this table from immuneACCESS and kept in-frame rearrangements only. Not all clones are present; in checked studies, unresolved V genes account for under half, and no reason is known for the remainder. The table for this sample lists 30,000 to 40,000 clones; 80% to 85% of them were counted only once. Of the sample, about 1.5% is held by the ten largest clones. The sample taken for sequencing was peripheral blood. All receptors derive from a man in his 60s with COVID-19, enrolled during active disease.

This chain uses TRBV6-4 with TRBJ1-5, with D maybe TRBD1 (6 bases). CDR3 length: 15 residues. Between the trimmed V and J ends, which lost 6 bases and 7 bases, there was a span of 19 bases. Germline assignment: CDR1 MRHNA and CDR2 SNTAGT. The CDR3 protein is CASSHDAGAGQPQHF. CDR3 DNA sequence: TGTGCCAGCAGCCACGACGCGGGGGCAGGACAGCCCCAGCATTTT.

This rearrangement joins TRBV11-2 to TRBJ2-3, with 9 positions matching TRBD2. The J segment lost 6 bases and the V segment lost 3 bases, leaving 4 bases of the junction unmatched. This CDR3 has 14 amino acids. The germline V gene has CDR1 SGHAT and CDR2 FQNNGV. The CDR3 DNA reads TGTGCCAGCAGCTTCCCCGGACTAGCGGATACGCAGTATTTT. This encodes CASSFPGLADTQYF.

V gene TRBV25-1 combines with J gene TRBJ2-5; no clear D gene. V was clipped by 3 bases and J by 7 bases, with 3 bases between them. The CDR3 length is 10 residues. CDR1 is MGHDK and CDR2 is SYGVNS in the germline V gene. CDR3 in DNA: TGTGCCAGCAGTGACGTGACCCAGTACTTC. Translating gives CASSDVTQYF.

The chain combines TRBV30 with TRBJ2-1, with D perhaps matching TRBD2 (5 bases). The V and J ends lost 2 bases and 2 bases respectively, with 10 bases between them. CDR1 is GTSNPN, CDR2 SVGIG, per germline (reference sequence). This CDR3 contains 14 residues. The CDR3 spells CAWSRDYTYNEQFF. CDR3 coding DNA: TGTGCCTGGAGTCGGGATTACACCTACAATGAGCAGTTCTTC.

The J gene is TRBJ2-2, the V gene TRBV9, with 8 bases lining up with TRBD2. Germline V gives CDR1 SGDLS, CDR2 YYNGEE. The CDR3 contains 15 residues. V gave up 2 bases and J gave up 4 bases; unmatched junction bases: 4. CDR3 residues: CASSVTGGGTGELFF. DNA for the CDR3: TGTGCCAGCAGCGTTACGGGAGGGGGCACCGGGGAGCTGTTTTTT.

CDR3 protein: CASSLRQAATNEKLFF. In DNA, the CDR3 is TGCGCCAGCAGCTTGCGACAGGCGGCAACTAATGAAAAACTGTTTTTT. The chain links TRBV5-1 to TRBJ1-4; D is possibly TRBD1 (6 bases). Germline V gene data show CDR1 as SGHRS and CDR2 as YFSETQ. V lost 1 base, J lost 0 bases, and 10 bases lay in between. The CDR3 length is 16 residues.

This clone was detected once. The chain employs TRBV27 and TRBJ1-1, with TRBD1 as a possible D gene (5 bases). The ends were cut back, 0 bases at V and 5 bases at J, with 10 bases in the middle. The CDR3 totals 14 residues. Germline CDR1 is MNHEY and CDR2 is SMNVEV (reference sequence). CDR3 nucleotide sequence: TGTGCCAGCAGTTTATCGGGGGGGAAAACTGAAGCTTTCTTT. Residues: CASSLSGGKTEAFF.

The chain has TRBV7-9 and TRBJ2-7, with 11 bases lining up with TRBD2. This CDR3 has 15 residues. The J segment lost 2 bases and the V segment lost 5 bases, leaving 5 bases of the junction unmatched. Germline values: CDR1 SEHNR, CDR2 FQNEAQ (reference sequence). For the CDR3, the DNA is TGTGCCAGCAGCCTTATTAGCGGGAGGGCCTACGAGCAGTACTTC. Protein: CASSLISGRAYEQYF.

V usage is TRBV11-2 and J usage is TRBJ2-1, with 13 positions matching TRBD2. The germline V gene encodes CDR1 SGHAT and CDR2 FQNNGV. V shed 5 bases, J shed 9 bases, and the junction held 1 base outside the gene matches. The CDR3 sequence is 13 residues long. The CDR3 DNA sequence: TGTGCCAGCAGCAGGACTAGCGGGAGTGAGCAGTTCTTC. Protein: CASSRTSGSEQFF.

This chain links TRBV18 with TRBJ1-1; 8 bases fit TRBD1. The CDR3 contains 15 residues. J gave up 6 bases and V 3 bases, and 9 bases lay outside the gene matches. Germline V gene data show CDR1 as KGHSH and CDR2 as LQKENI. This CDR3 is CASSPKTGTGSEAFF. The DNA of the CDR3 is TGTGCCAGCTCACCCAAGACCGGGACAGGCTCTGAAGCTTTCTTT. Filled out from reference TRBV18 and TRBJ1-1, the complete variable domain reads NAGVMQNPRHLVRRRGQEARLRCSPMKGHSHVYWYRQLPEEGLKFMVYLQKENIIDESGMPKERFSAEFPKEGPSILRIQQVVRGDSAAYFCASSPKTGTGSEAFFGQGTRLTVV.

The chain links TRBV27 to TRBJ2-6; maybe TRBD1 (5 bases). The V gene's germline CDR1 is MNHEY and CDR2 SMNVEV (reference sequence). V was pared by 8 bases and J by 0 bases, with 11 bases between. This CDR3 is 15 amino acids long. The CDR3 protein is CASGKGISGANVLTF. The CDR3 bases are TGTGCCAGCGGGAAGGGGATCTCTGGGGCCAACGTCCTGACTTTC.

The CDR3 here is CASRLTGTNTGELFF. The CDR3 DNA reads TGTGCCAGCAGACTCACCGGGACTAACACCGGGGAGCTGTTTTTT. The chain is built from TRBV27 and TRBJ2-2; a weak D match, TRBD2 (6 bases). From germline, CDR1 is MNHEY and CDR2 SMNVEV (reference sequence). The CDR3 covers 15 residues. V was cut by 6 bases and J by 2 bases, with 13 bases left in between.

V is TRBV5-8 and J is TRBJ1-6; TRBD1 matches at 7 bases. With 5 bases clipped from V and 7 bases from J, the junction kept 9 bases outside the gene matches. This CDR3 has 15 amino acids. Germline V gene lookup returns CDR1 SGHTS and CDR2 YDEGEE. The DNA of the CDR3 is TGTGCCAGCAGACTCCTGCCGGGACAGAATTCACCCCTCCACTTT. Translation gives CASRLLPGQNSPLHF.

This clone has just one count. CDR3 DNA: TGTGCCAGCAGTTACCTCGAAGGGGGTGAAGCTTTCTTT. This gives the protein CASSYLEGGEAFF. This chain joins TRBV6-2 or TRBV6-3 and TRBJ1-1; D is perhaps TRBD1 (6 bases). V lost 2 bases to trimming and J lost 7 bases, with 11 bases between them. The CDR3 has 13 amino acids. CDR1 and CDR2 from the germline V gene are MNHEY and SVGEGT.

The chain recombines TRBV19 with TRBJ1-5; D may be TRBD1 (6 bases). Germline CDR1 and CDR2: LNHDA and SQIVND (reference sequence). V lost 4 bases, J lost 6 bases, and 19 bases lay in between. This CDR3 spans 16 amino acids. CDR3 amino acids: CASSTLRGRGSQPQHF. Written as DNA, the CDR3 is TGTGCCAGTAGTACCCTCCGGGGGCGCGGGAGTCAGCCCCAGCATTTT. The full variable domain, with the rest looked up from reference TRBV19 and TRBJ1-5, is DGGITQSPKYLFRKEGQNVTLSCEQNLNHDAMYWYRQDPGQGLRLIYYSQIVNDFQKGDIAEGYSVSREKKESFPLTVTSAQKNPTAFYLCASSTLRGRGSQPQHFGDGTRLSIL.

The V call is TRBV6-2 or TRBV6-3, the J call TRBJ2-3; 7 positions agree with TRBD1. The CDR3 has 14 amino acids. After removal of 5 bases from V and 6 bases from J, the junction contained 8 bases not matched to a gene. The germline V gene has CDR1 MNHEY and CDR2 SVGEGT. CDR3 nucleotide sequence: TGTGCCAGCAGTCTTATACAGGGGTTGGATACGCAGTATTTT. This translates into CASSLIQGLDTQYF.

The V and J genes are TRBV28 and TRBJ2-1, with TRBD1 matching over 8 bases. J was trimmed by 8 bases and V by 6 bases; bases with no gene match: 15. The CDR3 extends over 16 amino acids. In germline, CDR1 is MDHEN, CDR2 SYDVKM. CDR3 DNA: TGTGCCAGCAGCCTAATCCCGACAGGGGCAGTGGATGAGCAGTTCTTC. Translated: CASSLIPTGAVDEQFF.

The chain couples TRBV5-5 to TRBJ2-7; perhaps TRBD1 as D (7 bases). Per the germline V gene, CDR1 is SGHKS and CDR2 is YYEKEE (reference sequence). The CDR3 extends over 14 amino acids. V shed 2 bases and J shed 7 bases, with 16 bases lying between them. The CDR3 sequence: CASSLGQAGFEQYF. The DNA of the CDR3 is TGTGCCAGCAGCTTAGGACAGGCGGGATTTGAGCAGTACTTC.

This rearrangement joins TRBV9 to TRBJ1-2; 8 nucleotides match TRBD1. The J segment lost 4 bases and the V segment lost 6 bases, leaving 5 bases of the junction unmatched. This CDR3 is 13 amino acids long. Germline V gene sequence: CDR1 SGDLS, CDR2 YYNGEE. CDR3: CASTLTGGYGYTF. CDR3 sequence (DNA): TGTGCCAGCACCTTAACAGGGGGCTATGGCTACACCTTC.